This TCR beta chain comes out of a study of OX40 agonist ivuxolimab in advanced cancers. Study context: Across the patients, intravenous ivuxolimab was delivered every 2 weeks at 0.01 to 10 mg/kg.

A note on this clone: Its specificity is unknown.

Study-level findings and limits: On average, CD8+ T cells showed a greater number of expanded clones than CD4+. In the expanded peripheral T cells, antigen specificity was never determined.

This CDR3 comprises 13 residues. Germline-derived CDR1 and CDR2 are ENHRY and SYGVKD. V was cut by 9 bases and J by 6 bases, with 18 bases left in between. Some clones are missing from TCRdb's copy, which holds only in-frame ones; the method was immunoSEQ multiplex PCR. This sample has roughly 100,000 clones, with about 85% found just once. Sample: CD4+ or CD8+ T cells sorted from blood, taken in a trial of the OX40 agonist ivuxolimab. The chain links TRBV10-3 to TRBJ2-7; no clear D. The sequence came from an adult with an advanced solid tumor such as melanoma, head and neck, liver or kidney cancer. CDR3 in DNA: TGTGCCATACGAACGGCCCTACGCGGCGAGCAGTACTTC. Residues: CAIRTALRGEQYF.